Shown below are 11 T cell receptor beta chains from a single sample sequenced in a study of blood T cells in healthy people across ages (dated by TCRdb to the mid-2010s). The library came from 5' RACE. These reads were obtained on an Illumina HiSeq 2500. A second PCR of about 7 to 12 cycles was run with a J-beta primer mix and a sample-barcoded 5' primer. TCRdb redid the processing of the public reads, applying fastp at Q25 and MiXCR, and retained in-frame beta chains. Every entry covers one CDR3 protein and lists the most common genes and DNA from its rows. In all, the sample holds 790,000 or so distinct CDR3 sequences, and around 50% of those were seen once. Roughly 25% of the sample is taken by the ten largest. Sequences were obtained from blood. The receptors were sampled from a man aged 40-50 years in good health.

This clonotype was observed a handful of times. CDR3 in amino acids: CAANTGLNYNEQFF. The CDR3 nucleotides read TGTGCCGCCAATACGGGACTGAACTACAATGAGCAGTTCTTC. The rearrangement links TRBV6-2 or TRBV6-3 to TRBJ2-1, with a possible D match to TRBD2 (6 bases). Germline lookup yields CDR1 MNHEY and CDR2 SVGEGT. There are 14 residues in the CDR3. The V end was cut by 11 bases, the J end by 3 bases, with 17 bases between.

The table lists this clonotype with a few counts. The CDR3 region is CASSQDNPRVYDGANVLTF. CDR3 bases: TGCGCCAGCAGCCAAGATAATCCCAGGGTGTATGATGGGGCCAACGTCCTGACTTTC. The chain combines TRBV4-1 with TRBJ2-6; a possible D gene is TRBD1 (5 bases). Trimming took 0 bases from V and 3 from J, leaving 18 bases between them. CDR1 is MGHRA, CDR2 YSYEKL, per germline. CDR3 size: 19 residues.

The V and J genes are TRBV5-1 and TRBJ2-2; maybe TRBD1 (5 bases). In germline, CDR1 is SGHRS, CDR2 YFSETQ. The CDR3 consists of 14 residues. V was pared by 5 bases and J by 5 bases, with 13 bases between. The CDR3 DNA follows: TGCGCCAGCAGTCCAGGGTCTCGGACCGGGGAGCTGTTTTTT. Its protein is CASSPGSRTGELFF.

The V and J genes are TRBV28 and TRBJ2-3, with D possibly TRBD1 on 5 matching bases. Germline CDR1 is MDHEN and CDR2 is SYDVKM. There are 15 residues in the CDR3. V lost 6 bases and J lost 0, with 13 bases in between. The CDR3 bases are TGTGCCAGCAGCCTACAGTGGGGCAGCACAGATACGCAGTATTTT. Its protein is CASSLQWGSTDTQYF.

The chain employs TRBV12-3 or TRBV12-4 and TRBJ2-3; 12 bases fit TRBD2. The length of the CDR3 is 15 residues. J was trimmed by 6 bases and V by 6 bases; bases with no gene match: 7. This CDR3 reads CASSLAGGPFDTQYF. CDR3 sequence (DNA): TGTGCCAGCAGCCTAGCGGGGGGGCCCTTCGATACGCAGTATTTT.

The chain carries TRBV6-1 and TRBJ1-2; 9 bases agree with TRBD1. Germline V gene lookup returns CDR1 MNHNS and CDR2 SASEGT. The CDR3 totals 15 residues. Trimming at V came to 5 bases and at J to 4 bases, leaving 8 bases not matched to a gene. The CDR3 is CASSYTGGAGYGYTF. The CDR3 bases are TGTGCCAGCAGTTATACAGGGGGCGCTGGCTATGGCTACACCTTC.

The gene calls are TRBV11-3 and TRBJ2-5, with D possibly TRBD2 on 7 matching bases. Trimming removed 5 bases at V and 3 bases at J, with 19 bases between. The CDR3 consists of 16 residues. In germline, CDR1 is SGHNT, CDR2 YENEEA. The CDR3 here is CASSARRGAAEETQYF. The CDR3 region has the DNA TGTGCCAGCAGCGCAAGACGGGGGGCAGCAGAAGAGACCCAGTACTTC.

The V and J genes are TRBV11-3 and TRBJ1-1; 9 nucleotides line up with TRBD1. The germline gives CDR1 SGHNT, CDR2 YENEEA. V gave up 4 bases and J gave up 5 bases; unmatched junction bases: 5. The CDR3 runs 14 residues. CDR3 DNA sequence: TGTGCCAGCAGCTCTACAGGGGGCCGGACTGAAGCTTTCTTT. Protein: CASSSTGGRTEAFF.

In DNA form, the CDR3 reads TGTGCCAGCAGCCAAGGCTCCTACAGTGTCGGCACTGAAGCTTTCTTT. This translates into CASSQGSYSVGTEAFF. This rearrangement joins TRBV4-2 to TRBJ1-1; no clear D gene. There are 16 residues in the CDR3. Germline CDR1 is LGHNA and CDR2 is YNFKEQ. With 1 base removed from V and 4 bases from J, the gap between germline ends came to 16 bases.

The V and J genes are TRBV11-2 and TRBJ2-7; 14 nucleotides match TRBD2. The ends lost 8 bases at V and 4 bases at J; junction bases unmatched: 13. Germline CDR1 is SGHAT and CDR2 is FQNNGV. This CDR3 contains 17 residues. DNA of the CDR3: TGTGCCAGCGGCTGGGGGACTAGCGGGAGTTCTTGGTACGAGCAGTACTTC. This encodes CASGWGTSGSSWYEQYF. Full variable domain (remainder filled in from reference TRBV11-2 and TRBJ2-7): EAGVAQSPRYKIIEKRQSVAFWCNPISGHATLYWYQQILGQGPKLLIQFQNNGVVDDSQLPKDRFSAERLKGVDSTLKIQPAKLEDSAVYLCASGWGTSGSSWYEQYFGPGTRLTVT.

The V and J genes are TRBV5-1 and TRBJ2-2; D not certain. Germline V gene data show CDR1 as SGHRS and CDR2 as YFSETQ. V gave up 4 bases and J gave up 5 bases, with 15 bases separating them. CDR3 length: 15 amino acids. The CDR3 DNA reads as TGCGCCAGCAGCCCATTGGGTCCTTCAACCGGGGAGCTGTTTTTT. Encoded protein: CASSPLGPSTGELFF.